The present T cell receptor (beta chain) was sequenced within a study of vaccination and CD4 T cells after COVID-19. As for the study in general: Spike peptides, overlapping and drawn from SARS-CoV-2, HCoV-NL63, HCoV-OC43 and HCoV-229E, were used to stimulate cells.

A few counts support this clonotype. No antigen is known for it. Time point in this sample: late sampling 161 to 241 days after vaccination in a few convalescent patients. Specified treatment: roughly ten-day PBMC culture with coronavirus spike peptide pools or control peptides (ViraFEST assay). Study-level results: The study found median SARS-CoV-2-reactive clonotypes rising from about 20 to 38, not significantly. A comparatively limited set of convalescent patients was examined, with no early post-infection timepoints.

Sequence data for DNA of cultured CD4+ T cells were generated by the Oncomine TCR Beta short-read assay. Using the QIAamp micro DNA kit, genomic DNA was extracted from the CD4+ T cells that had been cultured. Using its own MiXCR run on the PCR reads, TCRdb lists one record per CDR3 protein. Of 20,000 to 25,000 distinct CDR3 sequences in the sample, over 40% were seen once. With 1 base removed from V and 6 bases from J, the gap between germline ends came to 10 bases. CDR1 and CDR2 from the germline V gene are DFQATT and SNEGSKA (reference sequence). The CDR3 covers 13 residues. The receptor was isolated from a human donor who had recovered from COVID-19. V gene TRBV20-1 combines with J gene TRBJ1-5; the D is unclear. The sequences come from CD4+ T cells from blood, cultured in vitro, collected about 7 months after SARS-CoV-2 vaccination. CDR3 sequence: CSARGSEAQPQHF. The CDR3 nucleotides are TGCAGTGCTAGAGGGTCAGAGGCTCAGCCCCAGCATTTT.